A single sample gave rise to the 19 T cell receptor beta chains below, sequenced in a study of T cell responses to AZD1222 COVID-19 vaccine. The method was immunoSEQ multiplex PCR; TCRdb's version includes in-frame clones alone and lacks a portion of them. The sample contains over 120,000 clones, around 89% of which appear only once. This sample comprised peripheral blood, obtained on day 0 of AZD1222 vaccination. The receptor source for this set is an adult in good health.

The chain combines TRBV19 with TRBJ1-1; no clear D gene. Germline V gene lookup returns CDR1 LNHDA and CDR2 SQIVND (reference sequence). CDR3 length: 13 residues. V was cut by 5 bases and J by 1 base, with 8 bases left in between. CDR3 loop: CASSLTANTEAFF. DNA for the CDR3: TGTGCCAGTAGTCTTACAGCGAACACTGAAGCTTTCTTT. The full variable domain, in which reference TRBV19 and TRBJ1-1 provide the parts outside the CDR3, is DGGITQSPKYLFRKEGQNVTLSCEQNLNHDAMYWYRQDPGQGLRLIYYSQIVNDFQKGDIAEGYSVSREKKESFPLTVTSAQKNPTAFYLCASSLTANTEAFFGQGTRLTVV.

The genes are TRBV25-1 and TRBJ2-3; 12 nucleotides line up with TRBD2. Germline V CDR1 and CDR2: MGHDK, SYGVNS. This CDR3 region has 15 residues. V trimming: 4 bases; J trimming: 5 bases; junction bases outside the gene matches: 4. CDR3 DNA: TGTGCCAGCAGTGGACTAGCGGGAGAGGTAGATACGCAGTATTTT. The encoded protein is CASSGLAGEVDTQYF.

V is TRBV19 and J is TRBJ1-6; a possible D gene is TRBD1 (5 bases). Germline CDR1 is LNHDA and CDR2 is SQIVND (reference sequence). The length of the CDR3 is 13 residues. The V gene lost 10 bases and the J gene lost 6 bases, with 13 bases spanning the gap. For the CDR3, the DNA is TGTGCCATCAAGGGCGGGGGTAATTCACCCCTCCACTTT. Protein sequence: CAIKGGGNSPLHF. Variable domain in full (rest from reference TRBV19 and TRBJ1-6): DGGITQSPKYLFRKEGQNVTLSCEQNLNHDAMYWYRQDPGQGLRLIYYSQIVNDFQKGDIAEGYSVSREKKESFPLTVTSAQKNPTAFYLCAIKGGGNSPLHFGNGTRLTVT.

The rearrangement links TRBV19 to TRBJ1-2; 9 nucleotides line up with TRBD1. The V and J ends lost 9 bases and 4 bases, in that order; junction bases with no gene match: 21. The CDR3 has 18 residues. Germline CDR1 LNHDA, CDR2 SQIVND (reference sequence). The CDR3 bases are TGTGCCAGCCGCGGAGTGGGCCGGAAACAGGGGGCCGTCTATGGCTACACCTTC. It encodes CASRGVGRKQGAVYGYTF. Complete variable domain (other parts from reference TRBV19 and TRBJ1-2): DGGITQSPKYLFRKEGQNVTLSCEQNLNHDAMYWYRQDPGQGLRLIYYSQIVNDFQKGDIAEGYSVSREKKESFPLTVTSAQKNPTAFYLCASRGVGRKQGAVYGYTFGSGTRLTVV.

This chain links TRBV9 with TRBJ1-4; D remains ambiguous. V dropped 3 bases and J dropped 4 bases, with 4 bases sitting between them. Germline CDR1 and CDR2: SGDLS and YYNGEE. The CDR3 is 12 amino acids. CDR3 sequence reads: CASSGSNEKLFF. The CDR3 DNA sequence: TGTGCCAGCAGCGGGAGTAATGAAAAACTGTTTTTT.

This clone was detected only once. This rearrangement joins TRBV6-5 to TRBJ2-3; no definite D call. V shed 7 bases and J shed 6 bases, with 14 bases lying between them. The CDR3 consists of 13 residues. Germline assignment: CDR1 MNHEY and CDR2 SVGAGI. The CDR3 nucleotides read TGTGCCAGCAAGAATACGTTAGTCGATACGCAGTATTTT. It specifies CASKNTLVDTQYF.

A remark on this clone: An end of the junction differs from the germline gene, which may be a read error. CDR3 nucleotide sequence: TGTGCCATCAGTGATCAGCCGTCGGGGGTCCTCTTC. Translating it yields CAISDQPSGVLF. This rearrangement joins TRBV10-3 to TRBJ1-2; the D gene is possibly TRBD1 (5 bases). Germline-derived CDR1 and CDR2 are ENHRY and SYGVKD. This CDR3 contains 12 residues.

The table lists this clone with a few counts. V is TRBV24-1 and J is TRBJ2-5, with D perhaps matching TRBD1 (6 bases). The CDR3 is made up of 15 amino acids. Trimming removed 4 bases at V and 2 bases at J, with 13 bases between. Germline assignment: CDR1 KGHDR and CDR2 SFDVKD. DNA of the CDR3: TGTGCCACCAGTGACCACGGGACACCGCAAGAGACCCAGTACTTC. As protein: CATSDHGTPQETQYF.

This chain joins TRBV18 and TRBJ1-1; possibly TRBD1 for D (5 bases). V lost 4 bases, J lost 0 bases, and 12 bases lay in between. This CDR3 contains 15 residues. From germline, CDR1 is KGHSH and CDR2 LQKENI. CDR3 protein: CASSLDGGMNTEAFF. The CDR3 bases are TGTGCCAGCTCACTAGATGGGGGGATGAACACTGAAGCTTTCTTT.

V gene TRBV5-4 combines with J gene TRBJ2-6; no clear D gene. This CDR3 spans 15 amino acids. CDR1 and CDR2 (germline): SGHNT, YYREEE (reference sequence). Trimming took 5 bases from V and 0 from J, leaving 9 bases between them. CDR3 sequence (DNA): TGTGCCAGCAGTTCAATGGGCTCTGGGGCCAACGTCCTGACTTTC. Translation: CASSSMGSGANVLTF. Drawing the rest from reference TRBV5-4 and TRBJ2-6, the complete variable domain is ETGVTQSPTHLIKTRGQQVTLRCSSQSGHNTVSWYQQALGQGPQFIFQYYREEENGRGNFPPRFSGLQFPNYSSELNVNALELDDSALYLCASSSMGSGANVLTFGAGSRLTVL.

The chain uses TRBV11-3 and TRBJ2-1, with 11 positions matching TRBD2. CDR3 size: 15 residues. Germline CDR1 and CDR2: SGHNT and YENEEA. The V gene end was trimmed by 1 base and the J gene end by 4 bases; junction bases not matched to a gene: 0. The CDR3 spells CASSLGLAGYNEQFF. The CDR3 nucleotides are TGTGCCAGCAGCTTAGGACTAGCGGGATACAATGAGCAGTTCTTC.

This chain connects TRBV19 to TRBJ1-1, with D possibly matching TRBD1 (5 bases). V was trimmed by 6 bases and J by 3 bases, leaving 17 bases between them. This CDR3 is 15 amino acids long. Per the germline V gene, CDR1 is LNHDA and CDR2 is SQIVND (reference sequence). The CDR3 DNA sequence: TGTGCCAGTAGCAACAGGCAGACGGGGGACACTGAAGCTTTCTTT. Its translation is CASSNRQTGDTEAFF.

The gene calls are TRBV2 and TRBJ2-7; no clear D. Germline V lookup: CDR1 SNHLY, CDR2 FYNNEI. Trimming removed 1 base from V and 2 bases from J, with 6 bases in between. The CDR3 is made up of 13 amino acids. The chain's CDR3 is CASSEGFAYEQYF. CDR3 DNA: TGTGCCAGCAGTGAAGGATTTGCCTACGAGCAGTACTTC.

This clone was counted a single time. This chain connects TRBV5-4 to TRBJ2-7; D is unclear. This CDR3 spans 14 amino acids. Germline V lookup: CDR1 SGHNT, CDR2 YYREEE (reference sequence). Trimming shortened V by 0 bases and J by 2 bases, and 9 bases separated the two germline ends. CDR3 amino acids: CASSLVGSTYEQYF. CDR3 bases: TGTGCCAGCAGCTTGGTGGGCTCTACCTACGAGCAGTACTTC.

The genes are TRBV2 and TRBJ2-1; D is perhaps TRBD1 (5 bases). Trimming took 11 bases from V and 7 from J, leaving 15 bases between them. The length of the CDR3 is 12 residues. CDR1 is SNHLY, CDR2 FYNNEI, per germline. The DNA of the CDR3 is TGTGCCCGCAATAGGGGCGGTAATGAGCAGTTCTTC. Translation: CARNRGGNEQFF.

V gene TRBV2 combines with J gene TRBJ1-5; D gene uncertain. In germline, CDR1 is SNHLY, CDR2 FYNNEI. This CDR3 comprises 15 residues. Trimming stripped 1 base from V and 3 bases from J, with 10 bases between. The CDR3 sequence is CASSEVRGYNQPQHF. The CDR3 DNA is TGTGCCAGCAGTGAAGTGCGGGGTTACAATCAGCCCCAGCATTTT.

V and J are TRBV20-1 and TRBJ2-7; D is ambiguous. Trimming removed 3 bases from V and 6 bases from J, with 9 bases in between. This CDR3 comprises 11 residues. The germline CDR1 and CDR2 sequences are DFQATT and SNEGSKA (reference sequence). The CDR3 reads CSASGLREQYF. The CDR3 DNA is TGCAGTGCTAGTGGGCTCCGCGAGCAGTACTTC.

The chain joins TRBV4-1 to TRBJ1-4, with D maybe TRBD1 (6 bases). Trimming removed 3 bases from V and 5 bases from J, with 13 bases in between. CDR3 length: 15 amino acids. The germline V gene has CDR1 MGHRA and CDR2 YSYEKL. The DNA of the CDR3 is TGCGCCAGCAGCCAGGGGGCCCTGACAAATGAAAAACTGTTTTTT. Residues: CASSQGALTNEKLFF.

This sequence joins TRBV18 and TRBJ2-1, with 7 bases identical to TRBD2. Germline V gene data show CDR1 as KGHSH and CDR2 as LQKENI. The CDR3 runs 14 residues. The junction had 11 bases not matched to a gene; V was cut back by 6 bases and J by 9 bases. CDR3 coding DNA: TGTGCCAGCTCGAAACAGCGGGAAGGAGGTGAGCAGTTCTTC. Protein: CASSKQREGGEQFF.